This TCR beta chain is drawn from a study of blood T cell repertoires in COVID-19. Trimming shortened V by 6 bases and J by 5 bases, and 19 bases separated the two germline ends. The CDR3 runs 15 residues. Germline CDR1 reads SNHLY; CDR2 reads FYNNEI. Sequencing was performed with immunoSEQ multiplex PCR; in TCRdb, only in-frame clones are kept and a portion is missing. The table has just over 200,000 clones, around 84% seen once; the top ten hold 4.5% to 7.5%. What was sequenced was peripheral blood. This clonotype was sampled from an elderly man with acute or convalescent COVID-19. This chain uses TRBV2 with TRBJ1-1; D is possibly TRBD1 (6 bases). CDR3 loop: CASRRGGQGRTEAFF. The CDR3 bases are TGTGCCAGCAGGAGAGGGGGACAAGGAAGGACTGAAGCTTTCTTT.